The 14 T cell receptor beta chains below were found in one sample sequenced in a study of blood T cells in healthy people across ages. Together with a sample-barcoded 5' primer, a J-beta primer mix was included in a second PCR lasting about 6 to 11 cycles. TCRdb ran MiXCR on the 5' RACE reads and lists one entry per CDR3 protein. The sample yields hundreds of thousands of distinct CDR3 sequences, around 52% seen once. The sequencing input was blood. All receptors derive from a woman aged 80 or over in good health.

The J gene is TRBJ2-2, the V gene TRBV4-2, with 11 bases that match TRBD2. This CDR3 has 18 amino acids. V trimming: 4 bases; J trimming: 4 bases; junction bases outside the gene matches: 11. Germline assignment: CDR1 LGHNA and CDR2 YNFKEQ. CDR3 bases: TGTGCCAGCAGCCCCGGGGATAGCGGGAGGGCTCGCACCGGGGAGCTGTTTTTT. Its protein product is CASSPGDSGRARTGELFF.

The chain is built from TRBV4-2 and TRBJ1-6; a possible D gene is TRBD1 (5 bases). V lost 1 base and J 5 bases, leaving 18 bases between the germline ends. Germline assignment: CDR1 LGHNA and CDR2 YNFKEQ. The CDR3 length is 18 residues. The CDR3 here is CASSQVGAGRVDNSPLHF. DNA for the CDR3: TGTGCCAGCAGCCAAGTCGGCGCAGGGAGGGTGGATAATTCACCCCTCCACTTT.

The chain has TRBV12-3 or TRBV12-4 and TRBJ2-1, with TRBD2 identical over 10 bases. V gave up 7 bases and J gave up 7 bases; unmatched junction bases: 13. The CDR3 extends over 16 amino acids. The CDR3 sequence: CASTPGSGRASNEQFF. The DNA for the CDR3 is TGTGCCAGCACCCCGGGGAGCGGGAGGGCCAGTAATGAGCAGTTCTTC.

Written as DNA, the CDR3 is TGTGCCATCAGTGAGGACAGAGCCAAAAACATTCAGTACTTC. Its translation: CAISEDRAKNIQYF. The gene calls are TRBV10-3 and TRBJ2-4; D perhaps matches TRBD1 (5 bases). This CDR3 has 14 residues. CDR1 and CDR2 from the germline V gene are ENHRY and SYGVKD. Trimming took off 2 bases at V and 0 bases at J, with 5 bases between the two ends.

The V and J genes are TRBV29-1 and TRBJ2-7; 7 bases are a match to TRBD2. The CDR3 runs to 12 residues. From germline, CDR1 is SQVTM and CDR2 ANQGSEA. The junction had 5 bases not matched to a gene; V was cut back by 4 bases and J by 5 bases. Here the CDR3 DNA reads TGCAGCGTTGTCCGCGGGGGTAACGAGCAGTACTTC. Translated: CSVVRGGNEQYF.

This clonotype was seen more than once but under ten times. CDR3 in amino acids: CASSPRRDYNSPLHF. CDR3 nucleotide sequence: TGTGCCAGCAGTCCTCGACGGGATTATAATTCACCCCTCCACTTT. The chain is built from TRBV12-3 or TRBV12-4 and TRBJ1-6, with no clear D. The CDR3 has 15 amino acids. Trimming cost V 5 bases and J 4 bases, with 12 bases left between them.

The chain carries TRBV4-1 and TRBJ2-3; D remains ambiguous. CDR1 is MGHRA, CDR2 YSYEKL, per germline. This CDR3 spans 15 amino acids. V was shortened by 2 bases and J by 6 bases, with 15 bases between the two germline ends. The CDR3 protein is CASSQNPTGPDTQYF. The CDR3 DNA follows: TGCGCCAGCAGCCAAAACCCTACCGGGCCCGATACGCAGTATTTT.

This clonotype was seen only a few times. The chain recombines TRBV5-1 with TRBJ1-1; D possibly corresponds to TRBD1 (5 bases). Trimming removed 0 bases at V and 2 bases at J, with 17 bases between. CDR3 size: 17 residues. Germline CDR1 reads SGHRS; CDR2 reads YFSETQ. CDR3 nucleotides: TGCGCCAGCAGCTTGGAGGGTTCGACAGAATACAACACTGAAGCTTTCTTT. Its protein is CASSLEGSTEYNTEAFF. The variable domain in full, completed from reference TRBV5-1 and TRBJ1-1, reads KAGVTQTPRYLIKTRGQQVTLSCSPISGHRSVSWYQQTPGQGLQFLFEYFSETQRNKGNFPGRFSGRQFSNSRSEMNVSTLELGDSALYLCASSLEGSTEYNTEAFFGQGTRLTVV.

Concerning this clonotype: A much larger clone lies a single base off, so this may be a read error. This rearrangement joins TRBV5-1 to TRBJ2-3; 7 bases are a match to TRBD1. CDR3 length equals 13 residues. The V gene's germline CDR1 is SGHRS and CDR2 YFSETQ. J lost 8 bases, V lost 4 bases, and 7 bases had no gene match. The CDR3 spells CASSDRVSGTQYF. As DNA, the CDR3 is TGCGCCAGCAGCGACAGGGTCTCAGGTACGCAGTATTTT. The full variable domain, its missing parts supplied by reference TRBV5-1 and TRBJ2-3, is KAGVTQTPRYLIKTRGQQVTLSCSPISGHRSVSWYQQTPGQGLQFLFEYFSETQRNKGNFPGRFSGRQFSNSRSEMNVSTLELGDSALYLCASSDRVSGTQYFGPGTRLTVL.

This clonotype came up many times. This chain uses TRBV28 with TRBJ2-7; either TRBD1 or TRBD2 may supply D (5 bases each). The CDR3 is made up of 16 amino acids. Trimming took 6 bases from V and 1 from J, leaving 19 bases between them. CDR1 is MDHEN and CDR2 is SYDVKM in the germline V gene. For the CDR3, the DNA is TGTGCCAGCAGCCGGGGACCCACCGAGGCGTCCTACGAGCAGTACTTC. Amino acid sequence: CASSRGPTEASYEQYF.

The CDR3 loop is CASSFKFF. The CDR3 region has the DNA TGTGCCAGCAGCTTTAAGTTCTTC. The chain carries TRBV21-1 and TRBJ2-1. TRBV21-1 is recorded as a pseudogene. The CDR3 is made up of 8 amino acids.

In this sample, this clonotype turned up many times. The chain carries TRBV9 and TRBJ2-1; TRBD2 agrees at 12 bases. This CDR3 is built from 19 residues. Trimming removed 0 bases from V and 5 bases from J; junction bases left unmatched: 12. The germline V gene has CDR1 SGDLS and CDR2 YYNGEE. The chain's CDR3 is CASSVGRGLAGGIDNEQFF. As DNA, the CDR3 is TGTGCCAGCAGCGTAGGTAGGGGGCTAGCGGGAGGGATAGACAATGAGCAGTTCTTC.

CDR3 amino acids: CASICRDSGNQPQHF. The CDR3 DNA sequence: TGTGCCAGCATCTGCAGGGATTCCGGCAATCAGCCCCAGCATTTT. The rearrangement links TRBV6-1 to TRBJ1-5; a weak D match, TRBD1 (5 bases). This CDR3 contains 15 residues. V was trimmed by 7 bases and J by 2 bases, leaving 15 bases between them. Germline CDR1 reads MNHNS; CDR2 reads SASEGT.

V is TRBV20-1 and J is TRBJ2-1; 11 nucleotides match TRBD2. The CDR3 consists of 14 residues. Losses at the gene ends were 6 bases for V and 7 bases for J; bases not matched to a gene: 8. Germline V gene sequence: CDR1 DFQATT, CDR2 SNEGSKA (reference sequence). The CDR3 nucleotides read TGCAGTGCAGCCGGTGGGACTAGCGGTAATGAGCAGTTCTTC. It is translated as CSAAGGTSGNEQFF.